The 6 T cell receptor beta chains reported below all come from one sample, sequenced in a study of cytomegalovirus exposure and HLA in healthy donors. The PCR was carried out with 60 Vbeta primers and 13 Jbeta primers. Data came from immunoSEQ multiplex PCR; TCRdb stores just in-frame clones and leaves some out. Of 150,000 to 200,000 clones in the sample, just over 75% were seen once. The sequencing input was PBMCs. All receptors come from a woman aged 25-40 years in good health and CMV-seropositive.

The CDR3 protein is CSADPGAAGDAYTF. For the CDR3, the DNA is TGCAGCGCTGACCCCGGAGCAGCCGGCGACGCCTACACCTTC. The rearrangement joins TRBV29-1 to TRBJ1-2, with no clear D. The V gene's germline CDR1 is SQVTM and CDR2 ANQGSEA. Between the trimmed V and J ends, which lost 7 bases and 10 bases, there was a span of 25 bases. This CDR3 contains 14 residues.

The chain uses TRBV7-8 and TRBJ1-4; 9 nucleotides line up with TRBD1. Trimming at V came to 0 bases and at J to 8 bases, leaving 4 bases not matched to a gene. The CDR3 covers 15 residues. CDR1 is SGHVS and CDR2 is FQNEAQ in the germline V gene. The chain's CDR3 is CASSLAGTGWEKLFF. The CDR3 nucleotides read TGTGCCAGCAGCTTAGCGGGGACAGGGTGGGAAAAACTGTTTTTT.

J is TRBJ1-2 and V is TRBV5-4, with D possibly TRBD1 on 6 matching bases. CDR1 SGHNT and CDR2 YYREEE come from the germline V gene (reference sequence). The CDR3 runs to 15 residues. Trimming took off 4 bases at V and 0 bases at J, with 13 bases between the two ends. Written as DNA, the CDR3 is TGTGCCAGCAGCGATAAACAGGGACCTAACTATGGCTACACCTTC. Amino acid sequence: CASSDKQGPNYGYTF.

V usage is TRBV5-1 and J usage is TRBJ1-6, with D maybe TRBD1 (6 bases). The CDR3 runs to 14 residues. Deletions cut 4 bases from V and 8 bases from J, with 13 bases between. The germline gives CDR1 SGHRS, CDR2 YFSETQ. The CDR3 DNA sequence: TGCGCCAGCAGCCAGGGACATCCTGATTCACCCCTCCACTTT. Protein product: CASSQGHPDSPLHF. The full variable domain, rest sourced from reference TRBV5-1 and TRBJ1-6, is KAGVTQTPRYLIKTRGQQVTLSCSPISGHRSVSWYQQTPGQGLQFLFEYFSETQRNKGNFPGRFSGRQFSNSRSEMNVSTLELGDSALYLCASSQGHPDSPLHFGNGTRLTVT.

This sequence joins TRBV30 and TRBJ2-4; D gene unclear. Trimming stripped 1 base from V and 0 bases from J, with 4 bases between. This CDR3 has 13 residues. Germline V gene sequence: CDR1 GTSNPN, CDR2 SVGIG (reference sequence). Here the CDR3 DNA reads TGTGCCTGGAGTGCCGTAGCCAAAAACATTCAGTACTTC. Translation gives CAWSAVAKNIQYF.

The V and J genes are TRBV2 and TRBJ1-2, with 7 bases fitting TRBD1. The length of the CDR3 is 14 residues. Losses at the gene ends were 4 bases for V and 7 bases for J; bases not matched to a gene: 9. Germline lookup yields CDR1 SNHLY and CDR2 FYNNEI. The CDR3 is CASSAGTQGIGYTF. CDR3 coding DNA: TGTGCCAGCAGTGCGGGGACACAGGGGATTGGCTACACCTTC.